This T cell receptor (beta chain) came from a study of blood T cell repertoires in COVID-19. The protocol was immunoSEQ multiplex PCR, while the TCRdb copy is restricted to in-frame clones and leaves out a portion. Of hundreds of thousands of clones detected, about 90% appear once; the ten largest clones hold 7.3%. The CDR3 has 13 amino acids. CDR1 is SNHLY and CDR2 is FYNNEI in the germline V gene. Trimming shortened V by 2 bases and J by 1 base, and 5 bases separated the two germline ends. Sequences were obtained from peripheral blood. The V call is TRBV2, the J call TRBJ1-1; D gene ambiguous. The receptor's source is a woman in her 70s with COVID-19, enrolled during active disease. CDR3 bases: TGTGCCAGCAGTGAACACGGGAACACTGAAGCTTTCTTT. It encodes CASSEHGNTEAFF.